This T cell receptor (beta chain) was sequenced in a study of cytomegalovirus exposure and HLA in healthy donors. Notes on the study in general: An assumption of roughly uniform sequencing depth across donors underlay the presence/absence analyses.

This CDR3 is built from 11 residues. Per the germline V gene, CDR1 is DFQATT and CDR2 is SNEGSKA (reference sequence). V was clipped by 3 bases and J by 5 bases, with 5 bases between them. This clone turned up a few times. The antigen remains undetermined. The PCR was carried out with 60 Vbeta primers and 13 Jbeta primers. Profiled with immunoSEQ multiplex PCR; TCRdb holds only in-frame clones, not every one. The top ten clones hold about 2% of a sample with approximately 130,000 clones, roughly 80% of them seen once. The clonotype comes from a man between 18 and 35 years old in good health and CMV-seronegative. The chain couples TRBV20-1 to TRBJ2-1; D is undetermined. Sequenced material: PBMCs. The CDR3 DNA reads TGCAGTGCTAGTCTTGACAATGAGCAGTTCTTC. Its protein is CSASLDNEQFF.